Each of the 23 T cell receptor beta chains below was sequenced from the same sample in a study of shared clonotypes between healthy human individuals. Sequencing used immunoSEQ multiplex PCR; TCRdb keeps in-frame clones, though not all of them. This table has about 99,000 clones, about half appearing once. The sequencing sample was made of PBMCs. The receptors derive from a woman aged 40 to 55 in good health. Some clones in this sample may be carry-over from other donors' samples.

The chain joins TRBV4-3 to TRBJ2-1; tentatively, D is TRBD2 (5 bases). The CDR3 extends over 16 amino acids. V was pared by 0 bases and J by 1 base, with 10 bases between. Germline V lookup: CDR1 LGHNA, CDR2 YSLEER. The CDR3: CASSQDGGSSYNEQFF. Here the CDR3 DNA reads TGCGCCAGCAGCCAAGATGGTGGGAGTTCCTACAATGAGCAGTTCTTC.

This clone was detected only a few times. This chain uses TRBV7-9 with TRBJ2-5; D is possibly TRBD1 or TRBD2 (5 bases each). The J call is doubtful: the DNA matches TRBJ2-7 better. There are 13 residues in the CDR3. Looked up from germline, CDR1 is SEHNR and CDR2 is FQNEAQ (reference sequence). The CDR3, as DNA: TGTGCCAGCAGCCCGGGACGGTACTACGAGCAGTACTTC. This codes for CASSPGRYYEQYF.

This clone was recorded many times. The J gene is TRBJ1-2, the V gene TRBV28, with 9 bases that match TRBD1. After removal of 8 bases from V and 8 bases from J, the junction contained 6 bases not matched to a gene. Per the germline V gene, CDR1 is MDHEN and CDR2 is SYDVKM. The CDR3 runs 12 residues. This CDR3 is CASGTGTEGYTF. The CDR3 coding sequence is TGTGCCAGCGGGACAGGGACTGAGGGCTACACCTTC.

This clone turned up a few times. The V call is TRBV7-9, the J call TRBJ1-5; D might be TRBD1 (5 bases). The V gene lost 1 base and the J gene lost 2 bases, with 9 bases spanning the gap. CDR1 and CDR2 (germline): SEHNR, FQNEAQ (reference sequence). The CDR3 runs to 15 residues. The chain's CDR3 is CASSLGPGRNQPQHF. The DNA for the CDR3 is TGTGCCAGCAGCTTAGGTCCGGGGCGCAATCAGCCCCAGCATTTT.

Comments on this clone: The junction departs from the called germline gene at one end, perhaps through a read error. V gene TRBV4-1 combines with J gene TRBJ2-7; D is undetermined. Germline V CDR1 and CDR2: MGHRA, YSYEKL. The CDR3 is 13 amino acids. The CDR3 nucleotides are TGCGCCGGCAGCCTTGCTGTACCCTACGAGCAGTACTTC. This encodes CAGSLAVPYEQYF.

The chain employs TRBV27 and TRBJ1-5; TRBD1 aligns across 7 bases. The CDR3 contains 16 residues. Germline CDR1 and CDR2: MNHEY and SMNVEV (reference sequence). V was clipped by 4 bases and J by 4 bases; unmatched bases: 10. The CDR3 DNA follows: TGTGCCAGCAGTTCCCTAAAAGGACAGGAGAATCAGCCCCAGCATTTT. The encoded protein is CASSSLKGQENQPQHF.

Here the CDR3 reads CASSVDRLAEHTDTQYF. The CDR3 DNA reads TGTGCCAGCAGTGTAGACAGACTAGCGGAACACACAGATACGCAGTATTTT. The chain couples TRBV25-1 to TRBJ2-3; 9 bases line up with TRBD2. This CDR3 has 17 residues. Germline CDR1 and CDR2: MGHDK and SYGVNS. Unmatched junction bases numbered 10, after V lost 4 bases and J lost 2 bases.

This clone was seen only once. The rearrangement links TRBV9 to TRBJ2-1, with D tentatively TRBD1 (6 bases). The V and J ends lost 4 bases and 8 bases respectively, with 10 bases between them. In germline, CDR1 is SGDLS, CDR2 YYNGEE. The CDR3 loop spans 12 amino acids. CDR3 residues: CASSPGVHEQFF. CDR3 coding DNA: TGTGCCAGCAGCCCAGGGGTTCATGAGCAGTTCTTC.

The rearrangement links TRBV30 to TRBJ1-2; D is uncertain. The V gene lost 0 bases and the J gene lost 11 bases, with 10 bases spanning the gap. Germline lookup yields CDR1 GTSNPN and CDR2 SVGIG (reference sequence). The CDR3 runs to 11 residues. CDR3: CAWSVLGIYTF. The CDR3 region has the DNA TGTGCCTGGAGTGTTCTGGGGATTTACACCTTC.

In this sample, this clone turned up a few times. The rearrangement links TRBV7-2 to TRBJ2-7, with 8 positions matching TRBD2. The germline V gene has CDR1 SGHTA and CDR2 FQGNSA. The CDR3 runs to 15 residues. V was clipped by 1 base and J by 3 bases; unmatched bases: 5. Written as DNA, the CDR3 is TGTGCCAGCAGCTTAGTGCTAGCGGGCCACTACGAGCAGTACTTC. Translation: CASSLVLAGHYEQYF.

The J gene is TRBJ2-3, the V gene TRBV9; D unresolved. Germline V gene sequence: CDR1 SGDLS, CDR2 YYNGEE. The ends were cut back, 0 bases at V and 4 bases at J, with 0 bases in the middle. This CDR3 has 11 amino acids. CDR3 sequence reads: CASSVADTQYF. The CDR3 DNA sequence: TGTGCCAGCAGCGTAGCAGATACGCAGTATTTT.

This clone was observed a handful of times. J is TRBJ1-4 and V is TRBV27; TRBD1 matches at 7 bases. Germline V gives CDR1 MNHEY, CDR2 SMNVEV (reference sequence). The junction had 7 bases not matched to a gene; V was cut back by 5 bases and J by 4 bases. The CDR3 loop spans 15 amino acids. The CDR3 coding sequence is TGTGCCAGCAGTCGCCAGACAGGGTTTAATGAAAAACTGTTTTTT. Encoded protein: CASSRQTGFNEKLFF.

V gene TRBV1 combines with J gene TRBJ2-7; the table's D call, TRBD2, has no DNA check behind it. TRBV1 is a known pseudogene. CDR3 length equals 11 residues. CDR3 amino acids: CTSSQVREQYF. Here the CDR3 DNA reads TGCACCAGCAGCCAAGTGAGGGAGCAGTACTTC.

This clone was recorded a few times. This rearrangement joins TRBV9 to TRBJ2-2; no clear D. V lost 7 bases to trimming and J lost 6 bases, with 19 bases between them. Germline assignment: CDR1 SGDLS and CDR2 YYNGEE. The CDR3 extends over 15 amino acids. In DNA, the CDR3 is TGTGCCAGCTCCATCCGGATAGCAGGCGCCGGGGAGCTGTTTTTT. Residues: CASSIRIAGAGELFF.

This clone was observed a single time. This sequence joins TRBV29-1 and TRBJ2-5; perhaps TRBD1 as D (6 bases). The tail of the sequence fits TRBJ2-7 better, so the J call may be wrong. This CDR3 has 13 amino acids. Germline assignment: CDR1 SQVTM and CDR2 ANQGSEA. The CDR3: CSVAGVGSYEQYF. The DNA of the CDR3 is TGCAGCGTGGCAGGGGTTGGTTCCTACGAGCAGTACTTC.

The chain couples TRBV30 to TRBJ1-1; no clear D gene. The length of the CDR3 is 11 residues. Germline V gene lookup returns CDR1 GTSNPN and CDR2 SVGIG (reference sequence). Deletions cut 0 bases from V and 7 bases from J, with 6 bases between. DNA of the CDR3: TGTGCCTGGAGTGTACGGATTGAAGCTTTCTTT. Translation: CAWSVRIEAFF.

The CDR3 loop reads CASSFRTPKTYVETQYF. The DNA of the CDR3 is TGTGCCAGCAGTTTTAGGACGCCCAAGACTTATGTGGAGACCCAGTACTTC. The chain links TRBV28 to TRBJ2-5; D uncertain. CDR1 and CDR2 (germline): MDHEN, SYDVKM. This CDR3 has 17 residues. V was shortened by 3 bases and J by 5 bases, with 22 bases between the two germline ends.

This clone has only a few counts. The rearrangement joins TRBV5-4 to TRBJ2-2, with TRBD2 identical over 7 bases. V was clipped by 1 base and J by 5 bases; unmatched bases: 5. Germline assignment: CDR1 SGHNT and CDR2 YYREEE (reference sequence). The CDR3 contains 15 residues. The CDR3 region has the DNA TGTGCCAGCAGCTTGAACGGGGGAGGGACCGGGGAGCTGTTTTTT. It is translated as CASSLNGGGTGELFF.

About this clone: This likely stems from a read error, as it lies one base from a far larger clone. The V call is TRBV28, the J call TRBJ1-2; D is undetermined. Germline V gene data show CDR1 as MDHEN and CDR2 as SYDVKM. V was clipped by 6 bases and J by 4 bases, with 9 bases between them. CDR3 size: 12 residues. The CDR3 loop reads CASSLSGYGYTF. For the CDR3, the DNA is TGTGCCAGCAGCCTATCCGGCTATGGCTACACCTTC.

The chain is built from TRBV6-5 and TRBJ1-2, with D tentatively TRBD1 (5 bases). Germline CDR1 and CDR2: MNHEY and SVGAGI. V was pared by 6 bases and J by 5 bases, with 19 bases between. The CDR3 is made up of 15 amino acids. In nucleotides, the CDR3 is TGTGCCAGCAGCGTAGCGGACGGACATCAATATGGCTACACCTTC. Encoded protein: CASSVADGHQYGYTF.

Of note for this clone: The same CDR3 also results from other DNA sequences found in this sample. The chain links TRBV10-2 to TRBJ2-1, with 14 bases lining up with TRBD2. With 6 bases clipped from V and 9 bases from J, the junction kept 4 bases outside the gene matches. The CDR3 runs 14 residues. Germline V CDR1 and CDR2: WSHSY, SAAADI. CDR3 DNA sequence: TGCGCCAGCAGGACTAGCGGGAGGGCCAGTGAGCAGTTCTTC. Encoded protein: CASRTSGRASEQFF.

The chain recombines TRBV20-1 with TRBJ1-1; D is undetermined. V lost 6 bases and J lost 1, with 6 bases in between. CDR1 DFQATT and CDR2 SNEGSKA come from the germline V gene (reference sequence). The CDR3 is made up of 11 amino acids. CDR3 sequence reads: CSAQRNTEAFF. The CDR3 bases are TGCAGTGCCCAGAGGAACACTGAAGCTTTCTTT.

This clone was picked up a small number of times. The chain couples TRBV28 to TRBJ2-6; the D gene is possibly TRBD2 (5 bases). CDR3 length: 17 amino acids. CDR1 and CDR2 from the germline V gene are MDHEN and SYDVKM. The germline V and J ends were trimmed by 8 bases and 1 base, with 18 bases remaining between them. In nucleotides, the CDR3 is TGTGCCAGCCAGGAGGTTAGCTGGGGTTCTGGGGCCAACGTCCTGACTTTC. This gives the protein CASQEVSWGSGANVLTF.